Sequencing of this TCR beta chain was carried out in a study of T cell repertoires in cytomegalovirus infection. TCRdb redid the calling of the reads with MiXCR, one entry per CDR3 protein. Of around 450,000 distinct CDR3 sequences listed, approximately 31% are singletons. CDR3 length: 15 amino acids. J was trimmed by 4 bases and V by 4 bases; bases with no gene match: 5. Germline assignment: CDR1 KGHDR and CDR2 SFDVKD. This receptor was taken from a human donor in good health (CMV status not recorded). Some clones in this sample may be carry-over from other donors' samples. Sequencing was done on a sample of PBMCs. This sequence joins TRBV24-1 and TRBJ2-1, with 8 bases identical to TRBD1. For the CDR3, the DNA is TGTGCCACCAGTGACCCCGGGACAGGTTACAATGAGCAGTTCTTC. Its protein product is CATSDPGTGYNEQFF.